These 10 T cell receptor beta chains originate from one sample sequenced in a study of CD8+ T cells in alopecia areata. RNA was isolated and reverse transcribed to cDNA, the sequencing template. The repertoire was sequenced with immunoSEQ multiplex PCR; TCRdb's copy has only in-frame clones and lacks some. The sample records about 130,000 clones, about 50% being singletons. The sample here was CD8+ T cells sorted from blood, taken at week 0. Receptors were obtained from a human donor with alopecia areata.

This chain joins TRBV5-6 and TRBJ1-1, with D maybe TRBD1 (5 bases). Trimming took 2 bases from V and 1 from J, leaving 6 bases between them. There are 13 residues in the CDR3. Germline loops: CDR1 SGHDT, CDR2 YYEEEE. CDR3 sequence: CASSFQGNTEAFF. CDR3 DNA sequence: TGTGCCAGCAGCTTTCAGGGGAACACTGAAGCTTTCTTT.

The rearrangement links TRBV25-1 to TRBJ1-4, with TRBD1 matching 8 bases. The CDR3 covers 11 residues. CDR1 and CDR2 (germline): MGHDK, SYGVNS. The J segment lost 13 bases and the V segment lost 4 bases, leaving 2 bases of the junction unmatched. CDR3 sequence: CASSGDRRLFF. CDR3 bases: TGTGCCAGCAGTGGGGACAGGAGACTGTTTTTT. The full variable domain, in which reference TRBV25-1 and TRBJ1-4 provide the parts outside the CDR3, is EADIYQTPRYLVIGTGKKITLECSQTMGHDKMYWYQQDPGMELHLIHYSYGVNSTEKGDLSSESTVSRIRTEHFPLTLESARPSHTSQYLCASSGDRRLFFGSGTQLSVL.

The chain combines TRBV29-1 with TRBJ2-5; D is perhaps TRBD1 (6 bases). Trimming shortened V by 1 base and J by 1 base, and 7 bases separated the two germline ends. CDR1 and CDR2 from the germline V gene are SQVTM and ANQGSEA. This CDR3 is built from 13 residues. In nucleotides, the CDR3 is TGCAGCGTTGAAGGGACAGTCCAAGAGACCCAGTACTTC. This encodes CSVEGTVQETQYF.

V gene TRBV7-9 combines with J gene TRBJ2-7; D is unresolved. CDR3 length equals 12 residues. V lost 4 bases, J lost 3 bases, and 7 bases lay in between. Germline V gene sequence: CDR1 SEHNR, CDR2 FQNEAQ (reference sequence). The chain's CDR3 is CASSSWGYEQYF. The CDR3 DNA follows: TGTGCCAGCAGCTCCTGGGGCTACGAGCAGTACTTC. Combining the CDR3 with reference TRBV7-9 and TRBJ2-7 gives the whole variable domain DTGVSQNPRHKITKRGQNVTFRCDPISEHNRLYWYRQTLGQGPEFLTYFQNEAQLEKSRLLSDRFSAERPKGSFSTLEIQRTEQGDSAMYLCASSSWGYEQYFGPGTRLTVT.

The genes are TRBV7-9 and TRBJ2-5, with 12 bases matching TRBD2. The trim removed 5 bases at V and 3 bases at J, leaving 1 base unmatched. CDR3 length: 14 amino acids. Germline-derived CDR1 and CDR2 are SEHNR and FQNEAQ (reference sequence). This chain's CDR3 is CASSRLAGEETQYF. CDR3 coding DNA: TGTGCCAGCAGCCGACTAGCGGGGGAAGAGACCCAGTACTTC.

As DNA, the CDR3 is TGTGCCAGCAGCTTGAGCGGATCAGTCTACGAGCAGTACTTC. This codes for CASSLSGSVYEQYF. This rearrangement joins TRBV5-6 to TRBJ2-7, with a tentative D call TRBD2 (5 bases). This CDR3 has 14 residues. With 1 base removed from V and 3 bases from J, the gap between germline ends came to 11 bases. CDR1 is SGHDT, CDR2 YYEEEE, per germline.

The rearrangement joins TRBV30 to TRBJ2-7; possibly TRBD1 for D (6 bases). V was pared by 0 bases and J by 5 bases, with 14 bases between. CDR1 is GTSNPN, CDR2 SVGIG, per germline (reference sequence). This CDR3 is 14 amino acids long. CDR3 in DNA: TGTGCCTGGAGTGTACTTACAGGGCTCCACGAGCAGTACTTC. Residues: CAWSVLTGLHEQYF.

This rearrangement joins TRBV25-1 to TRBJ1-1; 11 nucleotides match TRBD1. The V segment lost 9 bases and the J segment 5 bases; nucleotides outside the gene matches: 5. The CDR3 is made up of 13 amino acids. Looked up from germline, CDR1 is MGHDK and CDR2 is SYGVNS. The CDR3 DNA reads TGTGCCAGTACCGGGACAGGGGGTACTGAAGCTTTCTTT. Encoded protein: CASTGTGGTEAFF.

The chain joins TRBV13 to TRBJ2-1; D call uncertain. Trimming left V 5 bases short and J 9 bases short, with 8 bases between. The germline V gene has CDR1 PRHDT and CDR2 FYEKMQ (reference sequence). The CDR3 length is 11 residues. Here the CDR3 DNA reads TGTGCCAGCAGCCTACTGAGTGAGCAGTTCTTC. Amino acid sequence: CASSLLSEQFF.

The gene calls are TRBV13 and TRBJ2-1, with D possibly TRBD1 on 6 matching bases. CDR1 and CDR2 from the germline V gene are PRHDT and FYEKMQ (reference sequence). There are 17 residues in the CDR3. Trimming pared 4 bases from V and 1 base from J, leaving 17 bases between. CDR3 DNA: TGTGCCAGCAGCTCATTCAGGGGACAAAGTTCCTACAATGAGCAGTTCTTC. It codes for CASSSFRGQSSYNEQFF.